These 29 T cell receptor beta chains came from one sample sequenced in a study of radiation and T cells in renal cell carcinoma. The time point is: blood 4 weeks post-SBRT, at nephrectomy. The treatment denotes: 15 Gy SBRT to primary tumor, nephrectomy 4 weeks later. Assay used: immunoSEQ multiplex PCR; TCRdb lists only in-frame clones, some missing. The sample includes tens of thousands of clones, over 70% of them seen just once. Sequencing used blood, obtained from a patient whose treatment included radiotherapy and nephrectomy. Receptors originate from a man in his 60s with renal cell carcinoma.

The CDR3 here is CASRPSQGTASPQHF. CDR3 DNA sequence: TGTGCCAGCAGGCCTTCACAGGGGACGGCGTCGCCCCAGCATTTT. The rearrangement joins TRBV6-5 to TRBJ1-5; 7 positions match TRBD1. This CDR3 is 15 amino acids long. J was trimmed by 9 bases and V by 6 bases; bases with no gene match: 14. Germline loops: CDR1 MNHEY, CDR2 SVGAGI.

The chain joins TRBV27 to TRBJ2-2; the D gene is possibly TRBD2 (6 bases). Germline loops: CDR1 MNHEY, CDR2 SMNVEV (reference sequence). The CDR3 totals 17 residues. The germline V and J ends were trimmed by 5 bases and 0 bases, with 16 bases remaining between them. CDR3 bases: TGTGCCAGCAGTCCTTACTCTAGCGTAACGAACACCGGGGAGCTGTTTTTT. Its translation is CASSPYSSVTNTGELFF.

A remark on this clone: At one end, the junction sequence differs from germline, possibly due to a read error. The V gene is TRBV7-9, the J gene TRBJ2-1; 7 bases line up with TRBD1. CDR3 length: 14 amino acids. Germline V gene lookup returns CDR1 SEHNR and CDR2 FQNEAQ (reference sequence). CDR3 loop: CASTLDRDSDEQFF. The DNA of the CDR3 is TGTGCCAGCACCTTAGACAGGGATAGCGATGAGCAGTTCTTC.

The chain carries TRBV28 and TRBJ1-2; D is possibly TRBD1 (5 bases). Trimming stripped 6 bases from V and 2 bases from J, with 7 bases between. The CDR3 has 12 residues. Germline V CDR1 and CDR2: MDHEN, SYDVKM. Here the CDR3 reads CASRPGNYGYTF. For the CDR3, the DNA is TGTGCCAGCAGGCCAGGGAACTATGGCTACACCTTC.

The chain joins TRBV5-1 to TRBJ2-7; D ambiguous. The CDR3 loop spans 13 amino acids. Germline CDR1 is SGHRS and CDR2 is YFSETQ. V was pared by 2 bases and J by 0 bases, with 6 bases between. CDR3 bases: TGCGCCAGCAGCTTAGAGATCTCCTACGAGCAGTACTTC. It encodes CASSLEISYEQYF. Together with reference TRBV5-1 and TRBJ2-7, the CDR3 gives the full variable domain: KAGVTQTPRYLIKTRGQQVTLSCSPISGHRSVSWYQQTPGQGLQFLFEYFSETQRNKGNFPGRFSGRQFSNSRSEMNVSTLELGDSALYLCASSLEISYEQYFGPGTRLTVT.

The genes are TRBV19 and TRBJ1-3; D is ambiguous. V gave up 4 bases and J gave up 0 bases, with 16 bases separating them. This CDR3 has 17 residues. Germline V gene sequence: CDR1 LNHDA, CDR2 SQIVND (reference sequence). The CDR3 here is CASSKDGRTNSGNTIYF. CDR3 nucleotides: TGTGCCAGTAGTAAGGACGGCAGAACCAACTCTGGAAACACCATATATTTT.

V gene TRBV2 combines with J gene TRBJ2-6; perhaps D is TRBD1 or TRBD2 (5 bases each). The V end was cut by 7 bases, the J end by 0 bases, with 13 bases between. There are 16 residues in the CDR3. The germline CDR1 and CDR2 sequences are SNHLY and FYNNEI. The CDR3, as DNA: TGTGCCAGCATTTGGGACCAGAGCTCTGGGGCCAACGTCCTGACTTTC. As protein: CASIWDQSSGANVLTF. The full variable domain, rest sourced from reference TRBV2 and TRBJ2-6, is EPEVTQTPSHQVTQMGQEVILRCVPISNHLYFYWYRQILGQKVEFLVSFYNNEISEKSEIFDDQFSVERPDGSNFTLKIRSTKLEDSAMYFCASIWDQSSGANVLTFGAGSRLTVL.

The chain combines TRBV6-6 with TRBJ2-7; TRBD2 is a possible D gene (6 bases). The CDR3 runs to 16 residues. The V end was cut by 7 bases, the J end by 1 base, with 20 bases between. CDR1 and CDR2 (germline): MNHNY, SVGAGI (reference sequence). The CDR3 DNA is TGTGCCAGCACCCCTATTTCTAGCGTTCCTTCCTACGAGCAGTACTTC. Translation: CASTPISSVPSYEQYF.

The V call is TRBV14, the J call TRBJ2-2; D unresolved. V lost 1 base to trimming and J lost 5 bases, with 11 bases between them. Per the germline V gene, CDR1 is SGHDN and CDR2 is FVKESK. This CDR3 has 15 amino acids. CDR3 coding DNA: TGTGCCAGCAGCCAAGTCGTCCAGAGGACCGGGGAGCTGTTTTTT. It codes for CASSQVVQRTGELFF.

The chain is built from TRBV19 and TRBJ1-1; 7 nucleotides match TRBD1. The germline V gene encodes CDR1 LNHDA and CDR2 SQIVND (reference sequence). The CDR3 runs to 16 residues. V gave up 3 bases and J gave up 5 bases; unmatched junction bases: 12. The CDR3 nucleotides read TGTGCCAGTAGTATTCTTAGGGGGCGCGGAGGTACTGAAGCTTTCTTT. Translated, it gives CASSILRGRGGTEAFF.

This chain links TRBV27 with TRBJ2-7; D may be TRBD1 (6 bases). Trimming took off 5 bases at V and 3 bases at J, with 20 bases between the two ends. The CDR3 is 16 residues long. Germline V gene data show CDR1 as MNHEY and CDR2 as SMNVEV (reference sequence). This CDR3 reads CASSRRTAYTNYEQYF. Written as DNA, the CDR3 is TGTGCCAGCAGTCGGAGGACAGCGTACACCAACTACGAGCAGTACTTC.

The V and J genes are TRBV7-6 and TRBJ2-3; D gene uncertain. The germline V gene has CDR1 SGHVS and CDR2 FNYEAQ. Trimming removed 2 bases at V and 4 bases at J, with 7 bases between. The CDR3 is 13 residues long. The CDR3 reads CASSLLAPDTQYF. The CDR3 DNA follows: TGTGCCAGCAGCTTATTGGCGCCAGATACGCAGTATTTT. The variable domain in full, with the rest retrieved from reference TRBV7-6 and TRBJ2-3, is GAGVSQSPRYKVTKRGQDVALRCDPISGHVSLYWYRQALGQGPEFLTYFNYEAQQDKSGLPNDRFSAERPEGSISTLTIQRTEQRDSAMYRCASSLLAPDTQYFGPGTRLTVL.

This chain joins TRBV5-6 and TRBJ1-4; 8 bases match TRBD1. From germline, CDR1 is SGHDT and CDR2 YYEEEE. The CDR3 contains 15 residues. With 4 bases clipped from V and 3 bases from J, the junction kept 5 bases outside the gene matches. CDR3 sequence reads: CASSRTGRANEKLFF. The CDR3 region has the DNA TGTGCCAGCAGCAGGACAGGGAGGGCTAATGAAAAACTGTTTTTT.

The V and J genes are TRBV6-1 and TRBJ2-4; 7 nucleotides line up with TRBD1. The CDR3 loop spans 15 amino acids. Germline-derived CDR1 and CDR2 are MNHNS and SASEGT. Trimming cost V 5 bases and J 6 bases; bases outside gene matches: 10. The CDR3 region is CASSRAPRQGNIQYF. The CDR3 DNA reads as TGTGCCAGCAGTCGGGCCCCACGACAGGGAAACATTCAGTACTTC.

The V gene is TRBV6-4, the J gene TRBJ2-1; TRBD1 agrees at 7 bases. This CDR3 has 14 amino acids. Germline V gene data show CDR1 as MRHNA and CDR2 as SNTAGT. The junction had 6 bases not matched to a gene; V was cut back by 5 bases and J by 5 bases. CDR3 in amino acids: CASSTTGPNNEQFF. In DNA, the CDR3 is TGTGCCAGCAGTACGACAGGGCCAAACAATGAGCAGTTCTTC.

The rearrangement links TRBV15 to TRBJ1-4; the match to TRBD1 covers 7 bases. V gave up 2 bases and J gave up 5 bases; unmatched junction bases: 5. In germline, CDR1 is LNHNV, CDR2 YYDKDF (reference sequence). The CDR3 extends over 15 amino acids. The CDR3 sequence is CATSRTGTVNEKLFF. As DNA, the CDR3 is TGTGCCACCAGCAGAACCGGGACAGTCAATGAAAAACTGTTTTTT.

By share, this clone ranks as large. The rearrangement links TRBV6-1 to TRBJ1-2; the D gene is possibly TRBD1 (6 bases). V was cut by 1 base and J by 8 bases, with 11 bases left in between. CDR1 is MNHNS and CDR2 is SASEGT in the germline V gene. The CDR3 contains 13 residues. CDR3 loop: CASSEGDIGGYTF. Written as DNA, the CDR3 is TGTGCCAGCAGTGAAGGGGACATTGGCGGCTACACCTTC.

The chain links TRBV12-5 to TRBJ2-5; 8 bases are shared with TRBD2. Germline V gene sequence: CDR1 LGHNT, CDR2 FRNRAP. V lost 3 bases to trimming and J lost 4 bases; unmatched junction nucleotides: 1. This CDR3 comprises 13 residues. DNA for the CDR3: TGTGCTAGTGGTTTCGGGGGGGGAGAGACCCAGTACTTC. Protein sequence: CASGFGGGETQYF.

Only a few counts were recorded for this clone. This chain connects TRBV4-1 to TRBJ2-7; TRBD1 matches 7 bases. The CDR3 consists of 16 residues. Germline trimming cut 2 bases from V and 9 bases from J; bases unmatched to any gene: 16. The germline CDR1 and CDR2 sequences are MGHRA and YSYEKL. Here the CDR3 reads CASSQFVPQQGIAQYF. The CDR3 nucleotides read TGCGCCAGCAGCCAATTTGTTCCCCAACAGGGGATCGCGCAGTACTTC.

V and J are TRBV7-2 and TRBJ2-7; D is possibly TRBD1 or TRBD2 (6 bases each). Germline-derived CDR1 and CDR2 are SGHTA and FQGNSA. The CDR3 has 13 residues. Trimming stripped 7 bases from V and 6 bases from J, with 16 bases between. DNA for the CDR3: TGTGCCAGCACCCCTATTGAGGGGGGCGAGCAGTACTTC. Translated: CASTPIEGGEQYF.

This chain joins TRBV2 and TRBJ1-1; D is unclear. The CDR3 is made up of 13 amino acids. CDR1 and CDR2 from the germline V gene are SNHLY and FYNNEI. The V and J ends lost 3 bases and 11 bases respectively, with 16 bases between them. The CDR3 loop is CASSEDREVAAFF. In nucleotides, the CDR3 is TGTGCCAGCAGTGAGGATCGCGAGGTGGCGGCTTTCTTT. Full variable domain (remainder filled in from reference TRBV2 and TRBJ1-1): EPEVTQTPSHQVTQMGQEVILRCVPISNHLYFYWYRQILGQKVEFLVSFYNNEISEKSEIFDDQFSVERPDGSNFTLKIRSTKLEDSAMYFCASSEDREVAAFFGQGTRLTVV.

The genes are TRBV6-6 and TRBJ2-1; D not resolved. V shed 3 bases and J shed 8 bases, with 11 bases lying between them. Looked up from germline, CDR1 is MNHNY and CDR2 is SVGAGI (reference sequence). This CDR3 is 13 amino acids long. CDR3 nucleotide sequence: TGTGCCAGCAGTTATAGTGACATCCATGAGCAGTTCTTC. Its protein is CASSYSDIHEQFF.

V is TRBV18 and J is TRBJ1-6, with unresolved D. This CDR3 contains 17 residues. V was pared by 1 base and J by 0 bases, with 10 bases between. CDR1 KGHSH and CDR2 LQKENI come from the germline V gene. The CDR3 sequence is CASSPLSSFSYNSPLHF. CDR3 nucleotide sequence: TGTGCCAGCTCACCACTCAGCAGCTTCTCCTATAATTCACCCCTCCACTTT. The variable domain in full, completed from reference TRBV18 and TRBJ1-6, reads NAGVMQNPRHLVRRRGQEARLRCSPMKGHSHVYWYRQLPEEGLKFMVYLQKENIIDESGMPKERFSAEFPKEGPSILRIQQVVRGDSAAYFCASSPLSSFSYNSPLHFGNGTRLTVT.

The V and J genes are TRBV7-9 and TRBJ1-6; D is undetermined. The CDR3 runs to 11 residues. V dropped 3 bases and J dropped 10 bases, with 4 bases sitting between them. Germline assignment: CDR1 SEHNR and CDR2 FQNEAQ (reference sequence). CDR3: CASSLWSPLHF. For the CDR3, the DNA is TGTGCCAGCAGCTTGTGGTCACCCCTCCACTTT.

J is TRBJ2-2 and V is TRBV19; 9 bases match TRBD1. CDR1 is LNHDA and CDR2 is SQIVND in the germline V gene (reference sequence). The CDR3 contains 18 residues. The trim removed 3 bases at V and 4 bases at J, leaving 12 bases unmatched. The CDR3 sequence: CASSMFGLGTGFTGELFF. As DNA, the CDR3 is TGTGCCAGTAGTATGTTCGGGCTTGGGACAGGGTTCACCGGGGAGCTGTTTTTT.

The rearrangement joins TRBV6-5 to TRBJ1-5; no definite D call. The CDR3 is 15 amino acids. Deletions cut 5 bases from V and 3 bases from J, with 14 bases between. CDR1 is MNHEY, CDR2 SVGAGI, per germline. As DNA, the CDR3 is TGTGCCAGCAGTCCCATTTCCAGATTCAATCAGCCCCAGCATTTT. As protein: CASSPISRFNQPQHF.

The chain employs TRBV5-1 and TRBJ2-7; 9 nucleotides line up with TRBD1. Trimming removed 5 bases from V and 3 bases from J; junction bases left unmatched: 3. The CDR3 loop spans 13 amino acids. The V gene's germline CDR1 is SGHRS and CDR2 YFSETQ. CDR3: CASRRDRDYEQYF. The CDR3 region has the DNA TGCGCCAGCAGGCGGGACAGGGACTACGAGCAGTACTTC.

The chain employs TRBV5-4 and TRBJ2-7; 10 positions agree with TRBD2. Germline trimming cut 3 bases from V and 7 bases from J; bases unmatched to any gene: 13. The V gene's germline CDR1 is SGHNT and CDR2 YYREEE (reference sequence). The CDR3 has 16 amino acids. In DNA form, the CDR3 reads TGTGCCAGCAGCTCCACCCGGAGCGGGAGGGCCAGAGAGCAGTACTTC. As protein: CASSSTRSGRAREQYF. Looking up the rest from reference TRBV5-4 and TRBJ2-7 gives the full variable domain: ETGVTQSPTHLIKTRGQQVTLRCSSQSGHNTVSWYQQALGQGPQFIFQYYREEENGRGNFPPRFSGLQFPNYSSELNVNALELDDSALYLCASSSTRSGRAREQYFGPGTRLTVT.

The V gene is TRBV4-3, the J gene TRBJ1-5, with D uncertain. The V end lost 0 bases, the J end lost 6 bases, and 9 bases lay between the germline ends. CDR3 length: 14 residues. CDR1 LGHNA and CDR2 YSLEER come from the germline V gene. The CDR3 DNA is TGCGCCAGCAGCCAAGAGTGGGGAAGTCAGCCCCAGCATTTT. Translation: CASSQEWGSQPQHF.